This is a list of T cell receptor beta chains from one sample in a study of T cell repertoires in ileal Crohn's disease. Sequenced by immunoSEQ multiplex PCR; TCRdb stores in-frame clones only, minus some. The repertoire holds about 550 clones, 87% seen once, with 8.2% in the top ten. The sequencing sample was made of ileal tissue. These receptors were collected from an adult with Crohn's disease. Both conserved end residues are part of each CDR3. D genes are given only for firm matches. Rows may omit the clone size; those that give it use once, few, many or a size class.

D gene | J gene | V gene | clone size | CDR3 DNA | CDR3 protein
TRBD2 | TRBJ2-1 | TRBV5-1 | - | TGCGCCAGCAGCAACGGACTAGCGGGAGGACGGCAGTTCTTC | CASSNGLAGGRQFF
- | TRBJ2-3 | TRBV2 | - | TGTGCCAGCTCCCGAGTCACTCGCACAGATACGCAGTATTTT | CASSRVTRTDTQYF
TRBD2 | TRBJ2-3 | TRBV9 | - | TGTGCCAGCAGCGTTACTAGCGGGGGTTGGGATACGCAGTATTTT | CASSVTSGGWDTQYF
TRBD1 | TRBJ1-1 | TRBV18 | - | TGTGCCAGCTCCTCAGACAGGGGGAACACTGAAGCTTTCTTT | CASSSDRGNTEAFF
TRBD1 | TRBJ2-7 | TRBV27 | - | TGTGCCAGCAGCTCCCGGGACAGGTCACACGAGCAGTACTTC | CASSSRDRSHEQYF
- | TRBJ1-4 | TRBV15 | - | TGTGCCACCAGCAGATTCGCGACTCAAGAGGGAAAACTGTTTTTT | CATSRFATQEGKLFF
TRBD1 | TRBJ2-1 | TRBV5-6 | - | TGTGCCAGCAGCTCCGCGACAGGGTCGGATGAGCAGTTCTTC | CASSSATGSDEQFF
- | TRBJ1-1 | TRBV18 | - | TGTGCCAGCTCACCACCGAACAGTCAGAACACTGAAGCTTTCTTT | CASSPPNSQNTEAFF
- | TRBJ1-3 | TRBV18 | - | TGTGCCAGCTCACCAGGTATTCGGACAAGAAACACCATATATTTT | CASSPGIRTRNTIYF
TRBD1 | TRBJ1-2 | TRBV19 | - | TGTGCCAGTAGTATCGAGACAGGGACCTATGGCTACACCTTC | CASSIETGTYGYTF
- | TRBJ2-2 | TRBV9 | - | TGTGCCAGCAGCGTAGCGGGCACCGGGGAGCTGTTTTTT | CASSVAGTGELFF
- | TRBJ1-3 | TRBV7-9 | - | TGTGCCAGCAATGTGGCTGCCGGAAACACCATATATTTT | CASNVAAGNTIYF
- | TRBJ2-6 | TRBV18 | - | TGTGCCAGCTCATCGATCTCTGGGGCCAACGTCCTGACTTTC | CASSSISGANVLTF
- | TRBJ2-7 | TRBV4-2 | - | TGTGCCAGCAGCCATACGCCTGGTGTCTCCTACGAGCAGTACTTC | CASSHTPGVSYEQYF
- | TRBJ1-1 | TRBV25-1 | - | TGTGCCAGCAGTGGACAGGAGATGAACACTGAAGCTTTCTTT | CASSGQEMNTEAFF
- | TRBJ1-5 | TRBV28 | - | TGTGCCAGCAGTCCTCCGGGGGGCTGGCAGCCCCAGCATTTT | CASSPPGGWQPQHF
TRBD1 | TRBJ1-1 | TRBV19 | few | TGTGCCAGTAGCCTAGCGGGACAGGGAAACACTGAAGCTTTCTTT | CASSLAGQGNTEAFF
TRBD1 | TRBJ1-4 | TRBV2 | - | TGTGCCAGCAGTGAAGGGACAGGGGGAGAAAAACTGTTTTTT | CASSEGTGGEKLFF
- | TRBJ1-5 | TRBV5-1 | - | TGCGCCAGCAGTGGGGCCCCTAATCAGCCCCAGCATTTT | CASSGAPNQPQHF
- | TRBJ1-1 | TRBV5-6 | - | TGTGCCAGCAGCTTCGAGTACAGGATGAACACTGAAGCTTTCTTT | CASSFEYRMNTEAFF
- | TRBJ1-5 | TRBV15 | - | TGTGCCACCAGAGAGGAGGGGGGCTCGGGTAGCAATCAGCCCCAGCATTTT | CATREEGGSGSNQPQHF
- | TRBJ1-4 | TRBV5-6 | few | TGTGCCAGCAGCTTGAATGGGGGAGCTAATGAAAAACTGTTTTTT | CASSLNGGANEKLFF
TRBD1 | TRBJ2-5 | TRBV5-6 | once | TGTGCCAGCAGAAGGACAGGGGAAGAGACCCAGTACTTC | CASRRTGEETQYF
- | TRBJ1-2 | TRBV27 | - | TGTGCCAGCAGTTTATCGGGCGGGGTTAACTATGGCTACACCTTC | CASSLSGGVNYGYTF
- | TRBJ1-5 | TRBV10-3 | - | TGTGCCATCAGTGAGTTCAGGGTCGGGCAGCCCCAGCATTTT | CAISEFRVGQPQHF
- | TRBJ2-1 | TRBV5-1 | - | TGCGCCAGCAGCTTTAGGCAGGCCTACAATGAGCAGTTCTTC | CASSFRQAYNEQFF
- | TRBJ2-1 | TRBV19 | - | TGTGCCAGTAGTATAGAGGGGACAACCTACAATGAGCAGTTCTTC | CASSIEGTTYNEQFF
- | TRBJ1-2 | TRBV6-5 | - | TGTGCCAGCAGAAAGGGGGAAGCTAACTATGGCTACACCTTC | CASRKGEANYGYTF
TRBD2 | TRBJ2-1 | TRBV5-4 | - | TGTGCCAGCAGCTTTTCGACTAGCGGGGTCTACAATGAGCAGTTCTTC | CASSFSTSGVYNEQFF
TRBD2 | TRBJ2-3 | TRBV5-1 | - | TGCGCCAGCAGCCTGGGACTAGCGGCTACCACAGATACGCAGTATTTT | CASSLGLAATTDTQYF
- | TRBJ2-3 | TRBV18 | - | TGTGCCAGCTCACCGGCAGGTAGCACAGATACGCAGTATTTT | CASSPAGSTDTQYF
TRBD1 | TRBJ2-1 | TRBV5-6 | - | TGTGCCAGCAGCTTGGGGACAGGGGTCCATGAGCAGTTCTTC | CASSLGTGVHEQFF
- | TRBJ2-4 | TRBV6-1 | - | TGTGCCAGCAGTGAATGGGCAGCCAAAAACATTCAGTACTTC | CASSEWAAKNIQYF